The 16 T cell receptor beta chains below come from one sample, sequenced in a study of T cells in Graves' hyperthyroidism and ophthalmopathy. The investigators amplified TCR beta CDR3 regions from RNA transcripts. The TCR CDR3 first-round RT-PCR relied on the HTBI primer set. TCRdb itself ran the multiplex PCR reads through MiXCR, one entry per CDR3 protein. The data show under 400,000 distinct CDR3 sequences, roughly 18% seen once. Sequencing used blood. The receptor set was obtained from a woman aged 45-65 years with Graves' hyperthyroidism.

The V gene is TRBV3-1, the J gene TRBJ1-1; no clear D gene. The germline gives CDR1 LGHDT, CDR2 YNNKEL (reference sequence). V lost 1 base and J lost 4, with 10 bases in between. The CDR3 extends over 14 amino acids. The CDR3 sequence: CASSQGRAGTEAFF. In nucleotides, the CDR3 is TGTGCCAGCAGCCAAGGGCGGGCGGGCACTGAAGCTTTCTTT.

This clonotype was recorded at least ten times. This chain connects TRBV28 to TRBJ1-2; the match to TRBD1 covers 9 bases. Germline values: CDR1 MDHEN, CDR2 SYDVKM. The CDR3 sequence is 13 residues long. The trim removed 4 bases at V and 8 bases at J, leaving 5 bases unmatched. The CDR3: CASSSGDRVGYTF. In DNA, the CDR3 is TGTGCCAGCAGTTCAGGGGACAGGGTCGGCTACACCTTC.

Only a few counts were recorded for this clonotype. The genes are TRBV6-1 and TRBJ2-3, with a weak D call TRBD1 (6 bases). Germline V gives CDR1 MNHNS, CDR2 SASEGT. The V gene lost 3 bases and the J gene lost 4 bases, with 11 bases spanning the gap. CDR3 length: 14 residues. The CDR3, as DNA: TGTGCCAGCAGTGAGGGGGCTAACGCAGATACGCAGTATTTT. It translates to CASSEGANADTQYF.

This clonotype was recorded at least ten times. V and J are TRBV11-2 and TRBJ1-1; tentative D call: TRBD1 (5 bases). Germline V gives CDR1 SGHAT, CDR2 FQNNGV. V was trimmed by 3 bases and J by 9 bases, leaving 11 bases between them. The CDR3 contains 12 residues. This chain's CDR3 is CASSFGDGQAFF. The CDR3 nucleotides read TGTGCCAGCAGCTTTGGGGACGGGCAAGCTTTCTTT.

In its sample, this clonotype was seen many times. The CDR3 protein is CASSDSGYNSPLHF. CDR3 nucleotides: TGTGCCAGCAGTGATTCGGGATATAATTCACCCCTCCACTTT. The chain uses TRBV2 and TRBJ1-6, with D uncertain. Germline V gene data show CDR1 as SNHLY and CDR2 as FYNNEI. The germline V and J ends were trimmed by 3 bases and 4 bases, with 7 bases remaining between them. CDR3 length: 14 residues.

This rearrangement joins TRBV20-1 to TRBJ2-7; possibly TRBD1 for D (6 bases). Germline CDR1 and CDR2: DFQATT and SNEGSKA (reference sequence). The CDR3 is 14 amino acids. V was trimmed by 1 base and J by 3 bases, leaving 13 bases between them. The DNA for the CDR3 is TGCAGTGCTAGAGCGTCAGGGGTTAACTACGAGCAGTACTTC. Amino acids: CSARASGVNYEQYF.

J is TRBJ2-7 and V is TRBV30; D is unresolved. V shed 3 bases and J shed 0 bases, with 6 bases lying between them. Germline V gives CDR1 GTSNPN, CDR2 SVGIG (reference sequence). The CDR3 runs to 12 residues. The CDR3 DNA reads as TGTGCCTGGAGAAGGGTCTCCTACGAGCAGTACTTC. The encoded protein is CAWRRVSYEQYF.

This clonotype was seen ten or more times. V gene TRBV6-1 combines with J gene TRBJ2-5; perhaps TRBD1 as D (6 bases). This CDR3 has 17 residues. In germline, CDR1 is MNHNS, CDR2 SASEGT. Deletions cut 5 bases from V and 5 bases from J, with 24 bases between. For the CDR3, the DNA is TGTGCCAGCAGTCCTACCACAGGGTATGGACGATCGGAGACCCAGTACTTC. Protein sequence: CASSPTTGYGRSETQYF.

This clonotype appeared a few times. The chain carries TRBV7-2 and TRBJ2-7, with D perhaps TRBD1 (6 bases). The CDR3 is 13 residues long. V gave up 1 base and J gave up 6 bases, with 10 bases separating them. Germline V gene data show CDR1 as SGHTA and CDR2 as FQGNSA. The CDR3: CASSLGFRGEQYF. The CDR3 DNA is TGTGCCAGCAGCTTAGGGTTCAGGGGCGAGCAGTACTTC. Drawing the rest from reference TRBV7-2 and TRBJ2-7, the complete variable domain is GAGVSQSPSNKVTEKGKDVELRCDPISGHTALYWYRQSLGQGLEFLIYFQGNSAPDKSGLPSDRFSAERTGGSVSTLTIQRTQQEDSAVYLCASSLGFRGEQYFGPGTRLTVT.

This clonotype came up many times. The chain is built from TRBV11-2 and TRBJ2-1, with D perhaps TRBD2 (6 bases). V was pared by 4 bases and J by 6 bases, with 10 bases between. CDR3 size: 13 residues. Germline CDR1 and CDR2: SGHAT and FQNNGV. This chain's CDR3 is CASSSGGSNEQFF. In DNA, the CDR3 is TGTGCCAGCAGCTCCGGGGGAAGCAATGAGCAGTTCTTC.

Ten or more counts support this clonotype. The chain couples TRBV11-3 to TRBJ2-1, with 8 bases fitting TRBD2. With 1 base clipped from V and 13 bases from J, the junction kept 6 bases outside the gene matches. Germline lookup yields CDR1 SGHNT and CDR2 YENEEA. CDR3 length: 13 amino acids. This CDR3 reads CASSLAPGGGQFF. In nucleotides, the CDR3 is TGTGCCAGCAGCTTAGCACCCGGGGGGGGACAGTTCTTC.

This clonotype has a handful of counts. The chain couples TRBV28 to TRBJ2-5, with 7 bases fitting TRBD2. V lost 4 bases to trimming and J lost 5 bases; unmatched junction nucleotides: 4. Germline V gives CDR1 MDHEN, CDR2 SYDVKM. The CDR3 totals 13 residues. The CDR3 sequence: CASSWGGDETQYF. DNA for the CDR3: TGTGCCAGCAGTTGGGGGGGAGACGAGACCCAGTACTTC.

This clonotype has only a few counts. This chain joins TRBV5-1 and TRBJ2-5; the match to TRBD2 covers 15 bases. The V and J ends lost 4 bases and 2 bases, in that order; junction bases with no gene match: 12. CDR1 and CDR2 from the germline V gene are SGHRS and YFSETQ. CDR3 length equals 19 residues. The CDR3 bases are TGCGCCAGCAGCACCGGGACTAGCGGGAGGTCGGGTAATCAAGAGACCCAGTACTTC. The encoded protein is CASSTGTSGRSGNQETQYF.

At least ten counts were recorded for this clonotype. The CDR3 protein is CASSAGGYNEQFF. The CDR3 DNA follows: TGTGCCAGCAGTGCAGGGGGGTACAATGAGCAGTTCTTC. The chain links TRBV2 to TRBJ2-1, with a tentative D call TRBD1 (7 bases). Germline CDR1 SNHLY, CDR2 FYNNEI. This CDR3 has 13 residues. The V gene lost 4 bases and the J gene lost 4 bases, with 8 bases spanning the gap.

At least ten counts were recorded for this clonotype. The chain has TRBV6-1 and TRBJ2-7; D ambiguous. Germline V CDR1 and CDR2: MNHNS, SASEGT. The CDR3 is 15 amino acids. V lost 3 bases and J lost 6, with 18 bases in between. The CDR3 loop reads CASSDFATELTEQYV. The CDR3 DNA reads as TGTGCCAGCAGTGACTTCGCAACGGAACTTACCGAGCAGTACGTC.

The chain employs TRBV7-6 and TRBJ2-3; 8 nucleotides match TRBD2. This CDR3 is built from 15 residues. V lost 6 bases to trimming and J lost 2 bases; unmatched junction nucleotides: 7. From germline, CDR1 is SGHVS and CDR2 FNYEAQ. The CDR3 DNA reads TGTGCCAGCAGGCTACTAGCGGATTTCACAGATACGCAGTATTTT. It codes for CASRLLADFTDTQYF.